This TCR beta chain was captured in a study of T-cell reconstitution after alpha-beta-depleted transplantation in children. With regard to this clonotype: Antigen specificity is unknown.

It was with unique molecular identifiers that the TCRbeta library was prepared. TCRdb called the PCR reads again in MiXCR, with one record for every CDR3 protein. Here the sample spans 250,000 to 400,000 distinct CDR3 sequences, approximately 23% being singletons. The CDR3 runs to 17 residues. Germline loops: CDR1 SGHTA, CDR2 FQGNSA. The ends lost 0 bases at V and 0 bases at J; junction bases unmatched: 4. Study-wide results and limits: As was reported, about two months after transplant, alpha-beta T cells came from several hundred expanded graft clones. One year after transplant, T-cell counts and diversity came mostly from newly produced T cells. From surviving recipient T cells and thymic progenitors came the high day-60 TCRbeta diversity observed in some patients.

The material sequenced was PBMCs, mostly from graft donor cells, taken 180 days after TCRalphabeta/CD19-depleted stem cell transplant. The sequence came from a male patient between 10 and 17 years old who had a stem cell transplant for acute lymphoblastic leukemia, so the T cells may come from the graft donor. The chain couples TRBV7-2 to TRBJ2-1, with 8 bases matching TRBD2. This chain's CDR3 is CASSLAATSGSYNEQFF. DNA of the CDR3: TGTGCCAGCAGCTTAGCCGCTACTAGCGGCTCCTACAATGAGCAGTTCTTC.